Sequencing of this T cell receptor (beta chain) was carried out in a study of blood T cell repertoires in COVID-19. Germline CDR1 SNHLY, CDR2 FYNNEI. CDR3 length: 14 amino acids. The V end lost 8 bases, the J end lost 3 bases, and 16 bases lay between the germline ends. The assay was immunoSEQ multiplex PCR, and TCRdb's table has in-frame clones only and misses some. The profile covers 60,000 to 75,000 clones, with around 82% appearing a single time and roughly 6.8% taken by the ten largest. This chain links TRBV2 with TRBJ1-2; possible D gene TRBD1, 5 bases. The source of this sequence is a human donor in a cohort sampled during active COVID-19. Sequences were obtained from peripheral blood. This chain's CDR3 is CASGARQFHYGYTF. The CDR3 nucleotides read TGTGCCAGCGGCGCCAGACAGTTTCACTATGGCTACACCTTC.